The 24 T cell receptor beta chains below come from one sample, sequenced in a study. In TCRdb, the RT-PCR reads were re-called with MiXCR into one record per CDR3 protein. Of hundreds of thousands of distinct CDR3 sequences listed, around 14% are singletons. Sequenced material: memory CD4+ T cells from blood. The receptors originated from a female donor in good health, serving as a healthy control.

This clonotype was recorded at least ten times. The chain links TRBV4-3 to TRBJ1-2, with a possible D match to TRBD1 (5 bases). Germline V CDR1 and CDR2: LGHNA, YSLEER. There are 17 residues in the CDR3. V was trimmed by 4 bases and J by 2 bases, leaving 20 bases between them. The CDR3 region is CASSPPGRDFSNYGYTF. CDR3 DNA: TGCGCCAGCAGCCCGCCGGGCAGGGATTTTTCAAACTATGGCTACACCTTC.

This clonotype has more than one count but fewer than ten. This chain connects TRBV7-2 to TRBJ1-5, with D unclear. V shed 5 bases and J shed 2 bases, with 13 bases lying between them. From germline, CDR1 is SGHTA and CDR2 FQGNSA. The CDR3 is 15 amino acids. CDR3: CASSKDGLGNQPQHF. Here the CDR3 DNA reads TGTGCCAGCAGCAAGGACGGGCTGGGCAATCAGCCCCAGCATTTT.

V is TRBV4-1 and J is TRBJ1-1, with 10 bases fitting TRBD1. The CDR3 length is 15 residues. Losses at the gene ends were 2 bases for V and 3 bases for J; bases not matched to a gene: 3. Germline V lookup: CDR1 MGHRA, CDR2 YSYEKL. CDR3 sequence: CASSQRTGGDTEAFF. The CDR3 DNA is TGCGCCAGCAGCCAACGGACAGGGGGAGACACTGAAGCTTTCTTT.

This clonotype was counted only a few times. The CDR3 DNA reads TGCGCCAGCAGCAGGGATGGCGGGCAAAGAACTAACTATGGCTACACCTTC. Translation gives CASSRDGGQRTNYGYTF. The rearrangement uses TRBV5-1 and TRBJ1-2; the D is unclear. The CDR3 consists of 17 residues. The V gene's germline CDR1 is SGHRS and CDR2 YFSETQ. V lost 4 bases and J lost 0, with 19 bases in between.

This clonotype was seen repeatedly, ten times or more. The CDR3 coding sequence is TGTGCCAGCAGCTTCGGACAGGGGGGCACTGAAGCTTTCTTT. Translated, it gives CASSFGQGGTEAFF. This sequence joins TRBV9 and TRBJ1-1; TRBD1 matches at 10 bases. The CDR3 contains 14 residues. Losses at the gene ends were 4 bases for V and 4 bases for J; bases not matched to a gene: 4. Germline V gene sequence: CDR1 SGDLS, CDR2 YYNGEE.

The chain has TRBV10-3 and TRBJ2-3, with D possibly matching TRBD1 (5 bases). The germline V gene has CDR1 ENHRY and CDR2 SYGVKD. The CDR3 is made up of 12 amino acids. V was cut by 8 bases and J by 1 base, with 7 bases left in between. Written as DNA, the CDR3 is TGTGCCATCGAAGGGGGCACAGATACGCAGTATTTT. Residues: CAIEGGTDTQYF.

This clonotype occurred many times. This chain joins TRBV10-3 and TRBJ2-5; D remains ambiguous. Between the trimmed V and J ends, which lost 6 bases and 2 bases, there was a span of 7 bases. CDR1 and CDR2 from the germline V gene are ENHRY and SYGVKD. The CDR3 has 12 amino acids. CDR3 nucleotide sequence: TGTGCCATCAGCTCAGCACAAGAGACCCAGTACTTC. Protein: CAISSAQETQYF.

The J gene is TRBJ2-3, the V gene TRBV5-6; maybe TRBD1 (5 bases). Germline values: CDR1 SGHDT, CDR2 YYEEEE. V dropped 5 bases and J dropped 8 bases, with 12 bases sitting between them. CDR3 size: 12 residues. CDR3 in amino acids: CASRTLGATQYF. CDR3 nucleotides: TGTGCCAGCAGAACCCTAGGGGCTACGCAGTATTTT.

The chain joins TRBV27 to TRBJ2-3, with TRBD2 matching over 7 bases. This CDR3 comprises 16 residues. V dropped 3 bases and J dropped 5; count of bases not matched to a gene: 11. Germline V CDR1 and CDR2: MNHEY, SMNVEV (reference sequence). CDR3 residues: CASSFLSAGVVDTQYF. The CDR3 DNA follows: TGTGCCAGCAGTTTCTTATCTGCGGGAGTGGTAGATACGCAGTATTTT.

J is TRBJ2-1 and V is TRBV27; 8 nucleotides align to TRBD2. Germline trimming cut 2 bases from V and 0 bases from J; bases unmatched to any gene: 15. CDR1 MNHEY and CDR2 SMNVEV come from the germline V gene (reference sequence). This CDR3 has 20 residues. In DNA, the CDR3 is TGTGCCAGCAGTTTACGCCGTGGCGGGAGGCACCTCAGCTCCTACAATGAGCAGTTCTTC. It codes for CASSLRRGGRHLSSYNEQFF.

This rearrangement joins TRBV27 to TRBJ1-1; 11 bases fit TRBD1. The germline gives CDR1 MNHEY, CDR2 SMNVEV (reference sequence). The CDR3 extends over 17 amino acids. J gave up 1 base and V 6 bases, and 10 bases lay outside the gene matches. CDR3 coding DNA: TGTGCCAGCAGGGTTCGCGGACAGGGGGCTGGGAACACTGAAGCTTTCTTT. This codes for CASRVRGQGAGNTEAFF.

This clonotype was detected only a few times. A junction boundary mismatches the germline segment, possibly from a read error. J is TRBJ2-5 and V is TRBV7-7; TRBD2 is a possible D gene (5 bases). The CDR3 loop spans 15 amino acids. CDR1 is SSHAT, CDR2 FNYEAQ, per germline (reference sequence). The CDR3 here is CASSWTQGYQETQYF. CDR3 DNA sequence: TGTGCTAGCAGTTGGACTCAAGGGTACCAAGAGACCCAGTACTTC.

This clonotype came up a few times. CDR3 region: CASGMSSGRYEQYF. The CDR3 DNA is TGTGCCAGCGGCATGTCCAGCGGGAGGTACGAGCAGTACTTC. The chain couples TRBV27 to TRBJ2-7; the match to TRBD2 covers 9 bases. This CDR3 spans 14 amino acids. Germline CDR1 is MNHEY and CDR2 is SMNVEV (reference sequence). After removal of 8 bases from V and 4 bases from J, the junction contained 9 bases not matched to a gene.

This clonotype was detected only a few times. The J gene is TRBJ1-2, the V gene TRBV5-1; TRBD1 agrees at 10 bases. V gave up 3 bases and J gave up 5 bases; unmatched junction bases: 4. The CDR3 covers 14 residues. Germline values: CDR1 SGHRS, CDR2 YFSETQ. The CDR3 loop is CASSSPDRGYGYTF. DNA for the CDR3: TGCGCCAGCAGCTCCCCGGACAGGGGGTATGGCTACACCTTC.

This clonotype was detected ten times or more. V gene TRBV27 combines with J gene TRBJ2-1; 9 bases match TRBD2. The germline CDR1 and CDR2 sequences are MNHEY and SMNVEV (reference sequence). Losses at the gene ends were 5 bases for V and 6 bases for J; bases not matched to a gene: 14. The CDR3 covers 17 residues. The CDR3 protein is CASSTWTSDFRGNEQFF. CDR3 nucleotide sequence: TGTGCCAGCAGTACGTGGACTAGCGATTTCAGGGGCAATGAGCAGTTCTTC.

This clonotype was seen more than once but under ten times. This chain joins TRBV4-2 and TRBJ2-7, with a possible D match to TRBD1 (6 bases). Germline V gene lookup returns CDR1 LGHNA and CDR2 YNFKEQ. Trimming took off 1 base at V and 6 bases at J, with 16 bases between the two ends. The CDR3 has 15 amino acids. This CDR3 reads CASSQVGAGEGEQYF. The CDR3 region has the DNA TGTGCCAGCAGCCAAGTGGGGGCAGGTGAAGGCGAGCAGTACTTC.

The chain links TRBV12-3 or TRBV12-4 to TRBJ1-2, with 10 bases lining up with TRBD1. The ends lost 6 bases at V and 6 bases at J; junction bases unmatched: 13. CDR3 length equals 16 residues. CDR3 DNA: TGTGCCAGCAGCCCGGGGACAGGGGCCCGCGGACATGGCTACACCTTC. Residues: CASSPGTGARGHGYTF.

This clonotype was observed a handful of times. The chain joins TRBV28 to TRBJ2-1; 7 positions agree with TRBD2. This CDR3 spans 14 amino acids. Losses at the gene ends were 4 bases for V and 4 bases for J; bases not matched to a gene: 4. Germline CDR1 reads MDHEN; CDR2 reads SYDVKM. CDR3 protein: CASSWASGYNEQFF. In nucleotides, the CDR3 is TGTGCCAGCAGTTGGGCTAGCGGATACAATGAGCAGTTCTTC.

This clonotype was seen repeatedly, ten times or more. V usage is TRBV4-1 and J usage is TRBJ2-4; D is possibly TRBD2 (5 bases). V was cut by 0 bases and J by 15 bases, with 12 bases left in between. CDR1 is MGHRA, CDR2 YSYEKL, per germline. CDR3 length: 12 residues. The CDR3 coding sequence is TGCGCCAGCAGCCAAGACTCCGGGGTTCGGTACTTC. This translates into CASSQDSGVRYF.

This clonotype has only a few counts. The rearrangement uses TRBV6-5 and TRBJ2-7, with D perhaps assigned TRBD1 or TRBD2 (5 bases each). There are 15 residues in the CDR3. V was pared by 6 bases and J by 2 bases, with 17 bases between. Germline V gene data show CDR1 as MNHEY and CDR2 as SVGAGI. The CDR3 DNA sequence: TGTGCCAGCAGGCCCGGGACGCCACCACCCTACGAGCAGTACTTC. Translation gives CASRPGTPPPYEQYF.

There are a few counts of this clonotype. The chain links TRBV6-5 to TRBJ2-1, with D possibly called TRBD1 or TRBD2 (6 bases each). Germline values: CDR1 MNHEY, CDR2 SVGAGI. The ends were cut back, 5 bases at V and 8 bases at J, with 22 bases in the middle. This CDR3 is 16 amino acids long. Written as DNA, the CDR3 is TGTGCCAGCAGTGGGCCGGGGGCGAGGTCCCCCCATGAGCAGTTCTTC. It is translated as CASSGPGARSPHEQFF.

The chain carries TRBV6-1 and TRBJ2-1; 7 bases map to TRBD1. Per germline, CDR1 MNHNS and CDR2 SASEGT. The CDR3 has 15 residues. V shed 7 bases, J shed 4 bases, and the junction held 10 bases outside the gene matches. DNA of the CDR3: TGTGCCAGCACTCCACACGGGACAGTATACAATGAGCAGTTCTTC. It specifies CASTPHGTVYNEQFF.

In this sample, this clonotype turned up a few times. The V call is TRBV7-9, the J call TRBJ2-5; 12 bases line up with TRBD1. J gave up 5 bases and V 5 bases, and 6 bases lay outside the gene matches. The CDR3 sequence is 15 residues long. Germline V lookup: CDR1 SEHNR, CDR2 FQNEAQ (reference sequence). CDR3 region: CASSPGDRGLETQYF. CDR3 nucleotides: TGTGCCAGCAGCCCCGGGGACAGGGGGCTGGAGACCCAGTACTTC.

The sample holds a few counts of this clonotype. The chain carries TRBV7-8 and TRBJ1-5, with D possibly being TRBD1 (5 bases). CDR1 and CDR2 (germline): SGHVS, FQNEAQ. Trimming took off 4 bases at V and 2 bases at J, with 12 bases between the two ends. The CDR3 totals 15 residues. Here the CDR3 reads CASSSGKAGNQPQHF. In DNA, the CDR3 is TGTGCCAGCAGCTCAGGGAAGGCGGGCAATCAGCCCCAGCATTTT.